This T cell receptor (beta chain) appears in the sequencing data of a study of T cells expressing NK-cell markers. Study overall: The sequencing cohort of eight donors included seven HCMV-seropositive individuals and one seronegative individual.

Findings and limits, study-wide: These clonotypes also led the CD3+CD56-NKG2C+ fraction in four donors. Expanded NKG2C+ T cell clones were not confirmed as HCMV-specific.

Turning to this clonotype: The antigen is not known.

The cDNA for TCR beta came from 5'RACE template switching with UMIs. TCRdb re-called the 5' RACE reads; every CDR3 protein appears as one record, without DNA. This table lists about 430,000 distinct CDR3 sequences. CDR1 and CDR2 (germline): LNHDA, SQIVND (reference sequence). The CDR3 length is 13 residues. The chain couples TRBV19 to TRBJ2-5; TCRdb indicates TRBD1, and absent DNA this call remains unverified. The source of this sequence is a woman aged 45-65 years in good health. Sequencing was done on a sample of blood T cells: a sorted CD56 or NKG2C T cell subset, CD4+ or CD8+ T cells, or bulk PBMC T cells (not recorded which). The CDR3 spells CASSIMGAETQYF.